This TCR beta chain derives from a study of blood T cell repertoires in COVID-19. On the study more broadly: Donors in the United States, Italy and Spain gave samples during acute or convalescent COVID-19.

The method was immunoSEQ multiplex PCR; TCRdb's version includes in-frame clones alone and lacks a portion of them. The data show 150,000 or so clones, with around 86% seen just once and around 6.1% held by the top ten. The TCR comes from an elderly man with acute or convalescent COVID-19. The sequenced sample consisted of peripheral blood.

For the CDR3, the DNA is TGTGCCAGCAGCCACCCCCCGGGGGTCCCTATCAATTCTAGCACAGATACGCAGTATTTT. It translates to CASSHPPGVPINSSTDTQYF. This chain connects TRBV21-1 to TRBJ2-3; the DNA was not used to check the table's D call, TRBD2. TRBV21-1 counts as a pseudogene. The CDR3 has 20 amino acids.